The 24 T cell receptor beta chains given below trace back to one sample, sequenced in a study of OX40 agonist ivuxolimab in advanced cancers. The assay was immunoSEQ multiplex PCR, and TCRdb's table has in-frame clones only and misses some. The repertoire holds about 120,000 clones, with 80% to 95% as singletons. This specimen consisted of CD4+ or CD8+ T cells sorted from blood, obtained in a trial of the OX40 agonist ivuxolimab. Receptors were obtained from an adult with an advanced solid tumor such as melanoma, head and neck, liver or kidney cancer.

V and J are TRBV2 and TRBJ2-3; D is possibly TRBD1 or TRBD2 (6 bases each). Germline V CDR1 and CDR2: SNHLY, FYNNEI. The CDR3 contains 13 residues. Trimming cost V 2 bases and J 11 bases, with 14 bases left between them. The CDR3 sequence is CASSESRAGQQYF. The CDR3 DNA reads TGTGCCAGCAGTGAAAGTAGGGCGGGACAGCAGTATTTT. Variable domain in full (rest from reference TRBV2 and TRBJ2-3): EPEVTQTPSHQVTQMGQEVILRCVPISNHLYFYWYRQILGQKVEFLVSFYNNEISEKSEIFDDQFSVERPDGSNFTLKIRSTKLEDSAMYFCASSESRAGQQYFGPGTRLTVL.

The genes are TRBV4-2 and TRBJ1-2; D is uncertain. V was cut by 4 bases and J by 4 bases, with 19 bases left in between. Germline loops: CDR1 LGHNA, CDR2 YNFKEQ. This CDR3 is 16 amino acids long. CDR3 residues: CASSPERVRRVYGYTF. DNA of the CDR3: TGTGCCAGCAGCCCAGAGCGTGTTCGGAGGGTCTATGGCTACACCTTC.

This chain uses TRBV5-1 with TRBJ2-5; TRBD2 is a possible D gene (5 bases). V shed 3 bases and J shed 7 bases, with 16 bases lying between them. Looked up from germline, CDR1 is SGHRS and CDR2 is YFSETQ. The CDR3 extends over 14 amino acids. The DNA for the CDR3 is TGCGCCAGCAGCTCAGTGCAGCGGTCCGGGACCCAGTACTTC. Amino acids: CASSSVQRSGTQYF.

This chain uses TRBV20-1 with TRBJ2-5; D is ambiguous. The CDR3 spans 11 residues. Trimming stripped 8 bases from V and 4 bases from J, with 11 bases between. CDR1 and CDR2 (germline): DFQATT, SNEGSKA (reference sequence). CDR3 sequence: CSSKIGETQYF. The CDR3 DNA follows: TGCAGTTCCAAGATAGGAGAGACCCAGTACTTC.

The chain couples TRBV6-1 to TRBJ2-1; TRBD2 matches 9 bases. Trimming at V came to 9 bases and at J to 3 bases, leaving 6 bases not matched to a gene. CDR3 size: 14 residues. The V gene's germline CDR1 is MNHNS and CDR2 SASEGT. The CDR3 DNA follows: TGTGCCAGTCGACTAGCGGCGGTCTACAATGAGCAGTTCTTC. Translation gives CASRLAAVYNEQFF.

J is TRBJ2-1 and V is TRBV5-1, with D maybe TRBD1 (5 bases). The V end was cut by 0 bases, the J end by 3 bases, with 16 bases between. Germline V gene lookup returns CDR1 SGHRS and CDR2 YFSETQ. The CDR3 loop spans 17 amino acids. CDR3 region: CASSLAEKGSGYNEQFF. In nucleotides, the CDR3 is TGCGCCAGCAGCTTGGCCGAGAAGGGGTCGGGCTACAATGAGCAGTTCTTC. Drawing the rest from reference TRBV5-1 and TRBJ2-1, the complete variable domain is KAGVTQTPRYLIKTRGQQVTLSCSPISGHRSVSWYQQTPGQGLQFLFEYFSETQRNKGNFPGRFSGRQFSNSRSEMNVSTLELGDSALYLCASSLAEKGSGYNEQFFGPGTRLTVL.

The CDR3 DNA reads as TGTGCCAGCAGTACATACCTGGCGGCGGGATACAATGAGCAGTTCTTC. Encoded protein: CASSTYLAAGYNEQFF. V is TRBV25-1 and J is TRBJ2-1; D perhaps matches TRBD2 (6 bases). The germline CDR1 and CDR2 sequences are MGHDK and SYGVNS. The V end was cut by 5 bases, the J end by 4 bases, with 18 bases between. There are 16 residues in the CDR3.

V is TRBV10-2 and J is TRBJ2-3, with TRBD2 identical over 8 bases. The trim removed 5 bases at V and 1 base at J, leaving 5 bases unmatched. In germline, CDR1 is WSHSY, CDR2 SAAADI. There are 15 residues in the CDR3. CDR3 protein: CASSSTSDRTDTQYF. DNA for the CDR3: TGCGCCAGCAGTTCGACTAGCGATCGCACAGATACGCAGTATTTT.

V usage is TRBV6-5 and J usage is TRBJ1-2; TRBD1 is a possible D gene (6 bases). The CDR3 has 15 residues. Germline assignment: CDR1 MNHEY and CDR2 SVGAGI. V was pared by 4 bases and J by 10 bases, with 22 bases between. CDR3 sequence (DNA): TGTGCCAGCAGTTGGGGGGCCCACCCGACCAGTTACTACACCTTC. This codes for CASSWGAHPTSYYTF.

V is TRBV28 and J is TRBJ2-7; maybe TRBD2 (5 bases). Trimming left V 7 bases short and J 7 bases short, with 20 bases between. CDR1 MDHEN and CDR2 SYDVKM come from the germline V gene. The CDR3 extends over 14 amino acids. CDR3 sequence reads: CASTLQRFAVEQYF. CDR3 nucleotides: TGTGCCAGCACCCTCCAGCGGTTTGCTGTAGAGCAGTACTTC. The full variable domain, completed using reference TRBV28 and TRBJ2-7, is DVKVTQSSRYLVKRTGEKVFLECVQDMDHENMFWYRQDPGLGLRLIYFSYDVKMKEKGDIPEGYSVSREKKERFSLILESASTNQTSMYLCASTLQRFAVEQYFGPGTRLTVT.

The V and J genes are TRBV29-1 and TRBJ2-2, with 8 nucleotides matching TRBD1. This CDR3 has 15 amino acids. The ends lost 6 bases at V and 8 bases at J; junction bases unmatched: 14. Germline CDR1 reads SQVTM; CDR2 reads ANQGSEA. CDR3 sequence: CSVHITGQANGELFF. CDR3 nucleotide sequence: TGCAGCGTGCATATAACGGGACAGGCTAATGGGGAGCTGTTTTTT.

This chain connects TRBV5-1 to TRBJ2-2; 10 positions agree with TRBD2. The V gene's germline CDR1 is SGHRS and CDR2 YFSETQ. J was trimmed by 6 bases and V by 0 bases; bases with no gene match: 5. The CDR3 loop spans 16 amino acids. The chain's CDR3 is CASSLAPSGSAGELFF. The CDR3, as DNA: TGCGCCAGCAGCTTGGCTCCTAGCGGGAGTGCCGGGGAGCTGTTTTTT. Using reference TRBV5-1 and TRBJ2-2 for the parts outside the CDR3, the full variable domain is KAGVTQTPRYLIKTRGQQVTLSCSPISGHRSVSWYQQTPGQGLQFLFEYFSETQRNKGNFPGRFSGRQFSNSRSEMNVSTLELGDSALYLCASSLAPSGSAGELFFGEGSRLTVL.

The chain has TRBV28 and TRBJ2-1, with 11 bases identical to TRBD2. Trimming took 2 bases from V and 5 from J; bases not matched to a gene: 14. The CDR3 is 19 amino acids. Germline V gene data show CDR1 as MDHEN and CDR2 as SYDVKM. The CDR3 coding sequence is TGTGCCAGCAGTTTAAAGTTTCTTCGGCTAGCGGGAGGTCACAATGAGCAGTTCTTC. Amino acid sequence: CASSLKFLRLAGGHNEQFF. Full variable domain (outside the CDR3, taken from reference TRBV28 and TRBJ2-1): DVKVTQSSRYLVKRTGEKVFLECVQDMDHENMFWYRQDPGLGLRLIYFSYDVKMKEKGDIPEGYSVSREKKERFSLILESASTNQTSMYLCASSLKFLRLAGGHNEQFFGPGTRLTVL.

This chain uses TRBV25-1 with TRBJ2-1, with 7 bases that match TRBD2. The V gene's germline CDR1 is MGHDK and CDR2 SYGVNS. The CDR3 contains 12 residues. V gave up 6 bases and J gave up 6 bases; unmatched junction bases: 2. The CDR3 bases are TGTGCCAGCAGGGGAGGGAGCAATGAGCAGTTCTTC. Its protein product is CASRGGSNEQFF.

V and J are TRBV4-1 and TRBJ2-4; 9 bases map to TRBD1. With 2 bases clipped from V and 7 bases from J, the junction kept 12 bases outside the gene matches. Germline V CDR1 and CDR2: MGHRA, YSYEKL. CDR3 length: 17 amino acids. The CDR3 sequence: CASSQTGTGTGQNIQYF. CDR3 DNA sequence: TGCGCCAGCAGCCAAACGGGGACAGGGACCGGGCAGAACATTCAGTACTTC.

About this clone itself: Sequence at one end of the junction differs from germline and may be a read error. This chain connects TRBV7-2 to TRBJ2-3, with a tentative D call TRBD1 (6 bases). The length of the CDR3 is 12 residues. CDR1 and CDR2 (germline): SGHTA, FQGNSA. The CDR3 sequence is CASSPRTDAQYF. In DNA, the CDR3 is TGTGCCAGCAGCCCTAGGACAGATGCGCAGTATTTT.

The V gene is TRBV19, the J gene TRBJ1-1; no definite D call. CDR1 is LNHDA and CDR2 is SQIVND in the germline V gene (reference sequence). The CDR3 is made up of 13 amino acids. The germline V and J ends were trimmed by 4 bases and 3 bases, with 9 bases remaining between them. CDR3 sequence reads: CASSNDIYTEAFF. The CDR3 nucleotides are TGTGCCAGTAGTAACGACATATACACTGAAGCTTTCTTT.

CDR3 in DNA: TGTGCCAGCAGTTACTCGGGGAGACAGCCATATGGCTACACCTTC. Translated, it gives CASSYSGRQPYGYTF. V and J are TRBV6-6 and TRBJ1-2, with D possibly TRBD1 on 5 matching bases. Per germline, CDR1 MNHNY and CDR2 SVGAGI (reference sequence). There are 15 residues in the CDR3. Trimming took off 0 bases at V and 5 bases at J, with 13 bases between the two ends.

This rearrangement joins TRBV11-2 to TRBJ1-1, with TRBD1 identical over 9 bases. Per the germline V gene, CDR1 is SGHAT and CDR2 is FQNNGV. Losses at the gene ends were 5 bases for V and 4 bases for J; bases not matched to a gene: 11. The length of the CDR3 is 16 residues. CDR3 sequence (DNA): TGTGCCAGCAGCGTCACAGGGGGCTTGGTCGGCACTGAAGCTTTCTTT. Translated, it gives CASSVTGGLVGTEAFF. The entire variable domain, with the rest obtained from reference TRBV11-2 and TRBJ1-1, is as follows: EAGVAQSPRYKIIEKRQSVAFWCNPISGHATLYWYQQILGQGPKLLIQFQNNGVVDDSQLPKDRFSAERLKGVDSTLKIQPAKLEDSAVYLCASSVTGGLVGTEAFFGQGTRLTVV.

This chain joins TRBV7-2 and TRBJ2-7; D is ambiguous. Trimming removed 2 bases from V and 0 bases from J, with 2 bases in between. CDR1 and CDR2 (germline): SGHTA, FQGNSA. This CDR3 region has 12 residues. The CDR3 is CASSLTSYEQYF. CDR3 nucleotide sequence: TGTGCCAGCAGCTTAACCTCCTACGAGCAGTACTTC.

The V and J genes are TRBV10-2 and TRBJ1-3; 9 bases are shared with TRBD1. The ends lost 7 bases at V and 0 bases at J; junction bases unmatched: 4. The CDR3 is 15 residues long. CDR1 WSHSY and CDR2 SAAADI come from the germline V gene. This CDR3 reads CASTGTGSSGNTIYF. CDR3 DNA sequence: TGCGCCAGCACCGGGACAGGGAGCTCTGGAAACACCATATATTTT.

The genes are TRBV19 and TRBJ2-6; D call uncertain. The CDR3 loop spans 15 amino acids. From germline, CDR1 is LNHDA and CDR2 SQIVND (reference sequence). Trimming removed 5 bases from V and 2 bases from J, with 10 bases in between. CDR3 coding DNA: TGTGCCAGTAGTTCCACAGCACCTGGGGCCAACGTCCTGACTTTC. Its protein is CASSSTAPGANVLTF.

The CDR3 nucleotides read TGTGCCAGCTCACCGACGCACAGAGAGGTCTATGGCTACACCTTC. Encoded protein: CASSPTHREVYGYTF. This rearrangement joins TRBV18 to TRBJ1-2; D is undetermined. This CDR3 is built from 15 residues. CDR1 and CDR2 from the germline V gene are KGHSH and LQKENI. V was cut by 3 bases and J by 4 bases, with 15 bases left in between.

The chain recombines TRBV18 with TRBJ2-1; D not resolved. CDR1 KGHSH and CDR2 LQKENI come from the germline V gene. Trimming shortened V by 3 bases and J by 5 bases, and 8 bases separated the two germline ends. The CDR3 spans 13 residues. As DNA, the CDR3 is TGTGCCAGCTCACCCTGGCAGGACAATGAGCAGTTCTTC. This encodes CASSPWQDNEQFF.